The sequence of this T cell receptor (beta chain) was determined in a study of pediatric ulcerative colitis. Generated by immunoSEQ multiplex PCR, the TCRdb table keeps only in-frame clones and is missing some. The sample yields approximately 40,000 clones, 65% to 85% seen once. One to two pinch biopsies were taken from the rectum during colonoscopy. The clonotype was recovered from a boy younger than 18 with severe ulcerative colitis. Sequenced input: gut tissue.

CDR3 in amino acids: CASSLEISGGRETQYF. CDR3 in DNA: TGTGCCAGCAGCTTGGAGATATCAGGGGGCCGCGAGACCCAGTACTTC. This chain joins TRBV5-6 and TRBJ2-5, with 8 bases aligning to TRBD1. Trimming removed 0 bases from V and 5 bases from J; junction bases left unmatched: 9. The germline CDR1 and CDR2 sequences are SGHDT and YYEEEE. This CDR3 region has 16 residues.